The 26 T cell receptor beta chains below all came from one sample that was sequenced in a study of blood T cell repertoires in COVID-19. Sequencing was performed with immunoSEQ multiplex PCR; in TCRdb, only in-frame clones are kept and a portion is missing. Here the sample spans 77,000 or so clones, 75% to 90% being singletons. Sequencing was performed on peripheral blood. The receptors were sampled from a man older than 75 with acute or convalescent COVID-19.

The rearrangement links TRBV5-1 to TRBJ2-5; D is possibly TRBD2 (6 bases). The CDR3 has 15 amino acids. Germline-derived CDR1 and CDR2 are SGHRS and YFSETQ. With 4 bases removed from V and 4 bases from J, the gap between germline ends came to 17 bases. The CDR3 nucleotides read TGCGCCAGCAGCCTCGAAGGAGGGTACGGAGAGACCCAGTACTTC. Translation: CASSLEGGYGETQYF. Looking up the rest from reference TRBV5-1 and TRBJ2-5 gives the full variable domain: KAGVTQTPRYLIKTRGQQVTLSCSPISGHRSVSWYQQTPGQGLQFLFEYFSETQRNKGNFPGRFSGRQFSNSRSEMNVSTLELGDSALYLCASSLEGGYGETQYFGPGTRLLVL.

The CDR3 DNA reads TGTGCCAGCAGTTACTCGACAGGGTCTAATGAAAAACTGTTTTTT. Its translation: CASSYSTGSNEKLFF. The chain has TRBV6-5 and TRBJ1-4; the match to TRBD1 covers 7 bases. Germline V lookup: CDR1 MNHEY, CDR2 SVGAGI. The ends lost 0 bases at V and 3 bases at J; junction bases unmatched: 1. The CDR3 runs 15 residues.

The genes are TRBV7-3 and TRBJ2-7, with 9 positions matching TRBD2. CDR1 and CDR2 from the germline V gene are SGHTA and FQGTGA. V shed 3 bases, J shed 2 bases, and the junction held 5 bases outside the gene matches. This CDR3 has 15 residues. The chain's CDR3 is CASSLGGGGPYEQYF. CDR3 bases: TGTGCCAGCAGCTTGGGCGGGGGGGGCCCCTACGAGCAGTACTTC.

This clone was observed a handful of times. This sequence joins TRBV7-6 and TRBJ2-7, with 11 bases matching TRBD2. In germline, CDR1 is SGHVS, CDR2 FNYEAQ. The CDR3 extends over 16 amino acids. The V segment lost 5 bases and the J segment 3 bases; nucleotides outside the gene matches: 9. The CDR3 nucleotides read TGTGCCAGCAGCAGTACTAGCGGGAGTACGGGCTACGAGCAGTACTTC. Amino acids: CASSSTSGSTGYEQYF.

The V call is TRBV29-1, the J call TRBJ1-4, with 7 nucleotides matching TRBD1. In germline, CDR1 is SQVTM, CDR2 ANQGSEA. This CDR3 has 13 amino acids. The J segment lost 8 bases and the V segment lost 7 bases, leaving 10 bases of the junction unmatched. CDR3: CSAVTGSSEKLFF. The CDR3 DNA follows: TGCAGCGCTGTGACAGGGAGTAGCGAAAAACTGTTTTTT.

The chain links TRBV29-1 to TRBJ1-1, with a tentative D call TRBD1 (6 bases). CDR1 and CDR2 (germline): SQVTM, ANQGSEA. Trimming stripped 4 bases from V and 0 bases from J, with 9 bases between. The CDR3 has 13 residues. CDR3 coding DNA: TGCAGCGTTGGCGGACAGATGAACACTGAAGCTTTCTTT. Protein sequence: CSVGGQMNTEAFF.

The V and J genes are TRBV19 and TRBJ1-6; D is perhaps TRBD1 (6 bases). The CDR3 has 15 amino acids. In germline, CDR1 is LNHDA, CDR2 SQIVND (reference sequence). V lost 3 bases to trimming and J lost 12 bases, with 18 bases between them. The CDR3 nucleotides are TGTGCCAGTAGTATGGGGCTGGCAGGGGTGGAACCCCTCCACTTT. Protein: CASSMGLAGVEPLHF.

The V call is TRBV5-5, the J call TRBJ2-7; TRBD2 matches at 11 bases. CDR1 is SGHKS and CDR2 is YYEKEE in the germline V gene (reference sequence). The length of the CDR3 is 16 residues. Trimming took 3 bases from V and 3 from J; bases not matched to a gene: 8. As DNA, the CDR3 is TGTGCCAGCAGCTGGGCTCCCGGGACTAGCGGCTACGAGCAGTACTTC. Translation gives CASSWAPGTSGYEQYF.

The chain is built from TRBV29-1 and TRBJ2-5; 14 positions agree with TRBD2. The CDR3 length is 14 residues. In germline, CDR1 is SQVTM, CDR2 ANQGSEA. The J segment lost 6 bases and the V segment lost 4 bases, leaving 4 bases of the junction unmatched. The CDR3 spells CSVGGLAGVKTQYF. CDR3 nucleotides: TGCAGCGTTGGGGGACTAGCGGGGGTTAAGACCCAGTACTTC. The full variable domain, rest sourced from reference TRBV29-1 and TRBJ2-5, is SAVISQKPSRDICQRGTSLTIQCQVDSQVTMMFWYRQQPGQSLTLIATANQGSEATYESGFVIDKFPISRPNLTFSTLTVSNMSPEDSSIYLCSVGGLAGVKTQYFGPGTRLLVL.

The chain recombines TRBV11-2 with TRBJ2-7, with 11 nucleotides matching TRBD2. Germline-derived CDR1 and CDR2 are SGHAT and FQNNGV. V gave up 1 base and J gave up 4 bases; unmatched junction bases: 3. The CDR3 runs 15 residues. The DNA of the CDR3 is TGTGCCAGCAGCTTAGGAGTAGCGGGGGGGTACGAGCAGTACTTC. Protein: CASSLGVAGGYEQYF.

This clone was recorded once. The CDR3 DNA sequence: TGTGCCAGCAGCCAACCCAGGGGGCGGCTAGAATCCTACAATGAGCAGTTCTTC. This translates into CASSQPRGRLESYNEQFF. The V call is TRBV3-1 (or the pseudogene TRBV3-2), the J call TRBJ2-1; 8 bases map to TRBD1. The CDR3 consists of 18 residues. CDR1 and CDR2 from the germline V gene are LGHDT and YNNKEL (reference sequence). The J segment lost 1 base and the V segment lost 2 bases, leaving 10 bases of the junction unmatched.

This clone is a singleton in its sample. The V gene is TRBV9, the J gene TRBJ2-5; TRBD1 might be the D (5 bases). V was trimmed by 4 bases and J by 3 bases, leaving 16 bases between them. The length of the CDR3 is 15 residues. In germline, CDR1 is SGDLS, CDR2 YYNGEE. The CDR3 coding sequence is TGTGCCAGCAGCCCAAAAGGGGTGGTGGAAGAGACCCAGTACTTC. Translation gives CASSPKGVVEETQYF.

The chain couples TRBV28 to TRBJ2-7; 16 positions match TRBD2. V trimming: 2 bases; J trimming: 6 bases; junction bases outside the gene matches: 4. Germline V gene data show CDR1 as MDHEN and CDR2 as SYDVKM. The CDR3 extends over 16 amino acids. The CDR3 protein is CASSLGTSGGATEQYF. CDR3 DNA sequence: TGTGCCAGCAGTTTAGGGACTAGCGGGGGGGCCACCGAGCAGTACTTC.

The chain is built from TRBV6-5 and TRBJ2-5; D is perhaps TRBD1 (6 bases). The CDR3 has 14 amino acids. Germline V gene data show CDR1 as MNHEY and CDR2 as SVGAGI. Trimming shortened V by 7 bases and J by 4 bases, and 16 bases separated the two germline ends. The CDR3 coding sequence is TGTGCCAGCAAAAATAGGGGGACGGGAGAGACCCAGTACTTC. Amino acids: CASKNRGTGETQYF.

The chain carries TRBV2 and TRBJ2-1; D is unresolved. This CDR3 is built from 11 residues. Per the germline V gene, CDR1 is SNHLY and CDR2 is FYNNEI. Trimming removed 4 bases from V and 4 bases from J, with 2 bases in between. In DNA, the CDR3 is TGTGCCAGCAGTGCTTACAATGAGCAGTTCTTC. Translation: CASSAYNEQFF.

This clone was counted a few times. The rearrangement uses TRBV5-6 and TRBJ1-2; 9 bases agree with TRBD1. V gave up 0 bases and J gave up 4 bases; unmatched junction bases: 4. This CDR3 region has 15 residues. The germline V gene encodes CDR1 SGHDT and CDR2 YYEEEE. The CDR3 is CASSLAGTGSYGYTF. The CDR3 region has the DNA TGTGCCAGCAGCTTGGCGGGGACAGGGTCCTATGGCTACACCTTC. Drawing the rest from reference TRBV5-6 and TRBJ1-2, the complete variable domain is DAGVTQSPTHLIKTRGQQVTLRCSPKSGHDTVSWYQQALGQGPQFIFQYYEEEERQRGNFPDRFSGHQFPNYSSELNVNALLLGDSALYLCASSLAGTGSYGYTFGSGTRLTVV.

This clone was observed once. The rearrangement links TRBV6-6 to TRBJ1-4; maybe TRBD1 (6 bases). Per the germline V gene, CDR1 is MNHNY and CDR2 is SVGAGI (reference sequence). CDR3 length: 16 amino acids. V dropped 5 bases and J dropped 4 bases, with 17 bases sitting between them. CDR3 residues: CASSPLGQPINEKLFF. The CDR3 coding sequence is TGTGCCAGCAGTCCCCTAGGACAGCCGATTAATGAAAAACTGTTTTTT.

This clone was recorded only once. This chain uses TRBV27 with TRBJ2-3; 13 bases map to TRBD2. The trim removed 7 bases at V and 1 base at J, leaving 8 bases unmatched. The CDR3 is 17 amino acids. Germline assignment: CDR1 MNHEY and CDR2 SMNVEV (reference sequence). CDR3: CASKTSGGFFGTDTQYF. DNA for the CDR3: TGTGCCAGCAAGACTAGCGGGGGGTTTTTTGGCACAGATACGCAGTATTTT.

For the CDR3, the DNA is TGTGCCAGCAGTTTATCGGGGACTTCAAGAGCGACCCAGTACTTC. As protein: CASSLSGTSRATQYF. The V gene is TRBV28, the J gene TRBJ2-5, with a tentative D call TRBD2 (6 bases). Germline CDR1 and CDR2: MDHEN and SYDVKM. Trimming cost V 1 base and J 7 bases, with 16 bases left between them. This CDR3 is built from 15 residues.

Concerning this clone itself: A read error is likely, as this CDR3 ends without the conserved phenylalanine or tryptophan. The DNA is left out, because the CDR3 cannot be placed on it with certainty; the CDR3 is given as TCRdb lists it. This chain uses TRBV20-1 with TRBJ1-6; the DNA was not compared with TRBD1, the D call given in the table. The CDR3 has 11 amino acids, counting both end residues. The germline CDR1 and CDR2 sequences are DFQATT and SNEGSKA (reference sequence). The CDR3 spells CSARGPTGGGD.

This chain connects TRBV12-3 or TRBV12-4 to TRBJ1-2, with TRBD1 identical over 8 bases. The J segment lost 3 bases and the V segment lost 6 bases, leaving 3 bases of the junction unmatched. There are 13 residues in the CDR3. CDR3 DNA sequence: TGTGCCAGCAGCCTGACAGGGGACTATGGCTACACCTTC. Translating it yields CASSLTGDYGYTF.

The chain has TRBV27 and TRBJ2-3; the match to TRBD2 covers 8 bases. The CDR3 has 18 amino acids. The ends lost 2 bases at V and 0 bases at J; junction bases unmatched: 10. Germline lookup yields CDR1 MNHEY and CDR2 SMNVEV (reference sequence). The CDR3 spells CASSLEPPTSGSTDTQYF. CDR3 DNA sequence: TGTGCCAGCAGTTTAGAGCCCCCAACTAGCGGTAGCACAGATACGCAGTATTTT.

This clone was counted between two and nine times. The CDR3 here is CASSFLSGGRGDEQFF. CDR3 coding DNA: TGTGCCAGCAGCTTCTTATCCGGGGGGCGGGGCGATGAGCAGTTCTTC. The chain employs TRBV7-2 and TRBJ2-1, with D possibly TRBD2 on 7 matching bases. The length of the CDR3 is 16 residues. Trimming took 3 bases from V and 8 from J, leaving 20 bases between them. The germline gives CDR1 SGHTA, CDR2 FQGNSA.

This sequence joins TRBV7-2 and TRBJ2-1; 9 bases are a match to TRBD1. Germline CDR1 SGHTA, CDR2 FQGNSA. This CDR3 has 15 residues. J gave up 5 bases and V 5 bases, and 7 bases lay outside the gene matches. CDR3 amino acids: CASSLTGGSDNEQFF. For the CDR3, the DNA is TGTGCCAGCAGCCTGACAGGGGGATCGGACAATGAGCAGTTCTTC. Using reference TRBV7-2 and TRBJ2-1 for the parts outside the CDR3, the full variable domain is GAGVSQSPSNKVTEKGKDVELRCDPISGHTALYWYRQSLGQGLEFLIYFQGNSAPDKSGLPSDRFSAERTGGSVSTLTIQRTQQEDSAVYLCASSLTGGSDNEQFFGPGTRLTVL.

The chain combines TRBV28 with TRBJ2-3; TRBD2 might be the D (7 bases). This CDR3 is 18 amino acids long. Trimming pared 3 bases from V and 2 bases from J, leaving 21 bases between. CDR1 and CDR2 from the germline V gene are MDHEN and SYDVKM. The DNA for the CDR3 is TGTGCCAGCAGTTTCCCGGGACACGGGGAGGGCCTCACAGATACGCAGTATTTT. Translated: CASSFPGHGEGLTDTQYF. Based on the CDR3 plus reference TRBV28 and TRBJ2-3, the full variable domain is DVKVTQSSRYLVKRTGEKVFLECVQDMDHENMFWYRQDPGLGLRLIYFSYDVKMKEKGDIPEGYSVSREKKERFSLILESASTNQTSMYLCASSFPGHGEGLTDTQYFGPGTRLTVL.

This chain connects TRBV7-2 to TRBJ2-5; 9 bases match TRBD2. Germline trimming cut 6 bases from V and 4 bases from J; bases unmatched to any gene: 3. Germline V gene sequence: CDR1 SGHTA, CDR2 FQGNSA. This CDR3 region has 13 residues. In DNA, the CDR3 is TGTGCCAGCAGGGTAGCGGGAGTAGAGACCCAGTACTTC. Its protein product is CASRVAGVETQYF.